This T cell receptor (beta chain) was identified during a study of human T cells and chemical hapten exposure. TCRdb called the RACE reads again in MiXCR, with one record for every CDR3 protein. The sample contains more than 65,000 distinct CDR3 sequences, roughly 7.1% of which appear only once. CDR3 size: 14 residues. Losses at the gene ends were 6 bases for V and 1 base for J; bases not matched to a gene: 6. Per the germline V gene, CDR1 is SGHRS and CDR2 is YFSETQ. Time point defined: patch test 1, 2 weeks after DPC sensitization. As to treatment: therapeutic diphenylcyclopropenone sensitization with weekly scalp DPC. This clonotype was counted many times.

The sequences come from whole blood, collected in connection with sensitization to the hapten diphenylcyclopropenone (DPC). This chain links TRBV5-1 with TRBJ2-5, with 7 bases that match TRBD1. The receptor was isolated from a woman in her twenties or thirties with alopecia areata. Some clones in this sample may be carry-over from other donors' samples. In DNA form, the CDR3 reads TGCGCCAGCACCCTGACAGGGACCCAAGAGACCCAGTACTTC. It specifies CASTLTGTQETQYF.